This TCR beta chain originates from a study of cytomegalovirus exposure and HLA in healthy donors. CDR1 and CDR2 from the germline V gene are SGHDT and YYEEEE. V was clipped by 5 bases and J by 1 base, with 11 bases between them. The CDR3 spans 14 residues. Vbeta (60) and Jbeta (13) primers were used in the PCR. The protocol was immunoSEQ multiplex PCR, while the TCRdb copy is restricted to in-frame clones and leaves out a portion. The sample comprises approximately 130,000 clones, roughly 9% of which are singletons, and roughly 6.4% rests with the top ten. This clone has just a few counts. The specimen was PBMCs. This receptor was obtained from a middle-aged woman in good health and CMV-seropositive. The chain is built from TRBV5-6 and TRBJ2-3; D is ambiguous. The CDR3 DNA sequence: TGTGCCAGCAGGCCGCGTAATCGCACAGATACGCAGTATTTT. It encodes CASRPRNRTDTQYF. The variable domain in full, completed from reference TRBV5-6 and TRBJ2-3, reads DAGVTQSPTHLIKTRGQQVTLRCSPKSGHDTVSWYQQALGQGPQFIFQYYEEEERQRGNFPDRFSGHQFPNYSSELNVNALLLGDSALYLCASRPRNRTDTQYFGPGTRLTVL.